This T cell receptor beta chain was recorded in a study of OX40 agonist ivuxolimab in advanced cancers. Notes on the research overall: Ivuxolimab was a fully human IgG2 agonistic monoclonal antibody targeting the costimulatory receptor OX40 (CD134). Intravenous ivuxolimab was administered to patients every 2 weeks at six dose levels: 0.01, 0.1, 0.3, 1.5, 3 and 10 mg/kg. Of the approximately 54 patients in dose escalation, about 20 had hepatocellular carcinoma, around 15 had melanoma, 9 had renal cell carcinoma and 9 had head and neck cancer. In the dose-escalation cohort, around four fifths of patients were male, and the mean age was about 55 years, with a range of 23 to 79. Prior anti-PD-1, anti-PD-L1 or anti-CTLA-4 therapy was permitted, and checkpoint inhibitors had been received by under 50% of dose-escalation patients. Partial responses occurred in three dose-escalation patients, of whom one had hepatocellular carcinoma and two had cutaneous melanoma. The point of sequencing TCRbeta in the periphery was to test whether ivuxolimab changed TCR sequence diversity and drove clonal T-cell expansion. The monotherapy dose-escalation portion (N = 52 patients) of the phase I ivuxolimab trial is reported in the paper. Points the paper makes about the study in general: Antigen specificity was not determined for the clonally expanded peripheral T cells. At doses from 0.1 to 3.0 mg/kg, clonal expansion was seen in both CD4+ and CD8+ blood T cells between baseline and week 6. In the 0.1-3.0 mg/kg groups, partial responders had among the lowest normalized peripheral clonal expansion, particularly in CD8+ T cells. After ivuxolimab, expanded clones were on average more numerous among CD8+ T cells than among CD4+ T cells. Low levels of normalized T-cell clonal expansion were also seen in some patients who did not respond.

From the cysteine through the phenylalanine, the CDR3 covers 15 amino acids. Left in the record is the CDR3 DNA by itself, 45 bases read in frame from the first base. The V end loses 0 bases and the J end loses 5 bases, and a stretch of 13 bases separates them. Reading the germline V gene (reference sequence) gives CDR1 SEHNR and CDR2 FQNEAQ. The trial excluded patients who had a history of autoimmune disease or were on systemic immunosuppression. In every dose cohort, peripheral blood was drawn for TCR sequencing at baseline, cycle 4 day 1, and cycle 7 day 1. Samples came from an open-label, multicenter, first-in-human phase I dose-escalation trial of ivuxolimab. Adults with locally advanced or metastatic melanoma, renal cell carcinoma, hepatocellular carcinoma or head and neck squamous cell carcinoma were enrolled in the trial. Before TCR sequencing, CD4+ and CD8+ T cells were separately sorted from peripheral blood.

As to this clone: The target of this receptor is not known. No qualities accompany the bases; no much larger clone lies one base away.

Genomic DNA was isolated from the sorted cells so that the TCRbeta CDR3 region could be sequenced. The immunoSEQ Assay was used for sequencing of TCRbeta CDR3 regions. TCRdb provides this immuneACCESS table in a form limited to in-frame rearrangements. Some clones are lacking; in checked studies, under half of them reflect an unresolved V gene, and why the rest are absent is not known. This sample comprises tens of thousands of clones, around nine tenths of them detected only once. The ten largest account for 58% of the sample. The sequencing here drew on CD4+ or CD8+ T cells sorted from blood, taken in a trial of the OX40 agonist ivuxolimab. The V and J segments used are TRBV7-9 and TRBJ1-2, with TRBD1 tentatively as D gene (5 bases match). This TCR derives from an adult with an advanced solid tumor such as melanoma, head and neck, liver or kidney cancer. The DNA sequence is TGTGCCAGCAGCTTAGCGGAGGGACGGAATTATGGCTACACCTTC. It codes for CASSLAEGRNYGYTF.